Here is one TCR beta chain with its context. Per the original data handling: Estimation of nucleated cell counts was performed using reference gene primer amplification. Only in-frame clones appear in the TCRdb table, and some are missing; sequencing was by immunoSEQ multiplex PCR. Clone size and V and J calls were adopted from that table, with D and trimming inferred from the DNA. The sample shows some 360,000 clones, approximately 90% of them seen only once. V was clipped by 5 bases and J by 5 bases; unmatched bases: 9. Germline V lookup: CDR1 SGHTA, CDR2 FQGNSA. CDR3 length: 16 residues. The sample originates from a study of blood T cell repertoires in COVID-19. Study-level background: Some COVID-19 samples were acute and others convalescent; all came from the United States, Italy and Spain. PBMCs, B-cell-depleted T cells, or T cells provided the cDNA or gDNA that made up the material.

Sample: peripheral blood. The genes are TRBV7-2 and TRBJ2-5, with 12 positions matching TRBD1. This receptor was taken from an older woman with COVID-19, enrolled during active disease. CDR3 sequence: CASSLTGTGGAETQYF. CDR3 in DNA: TGTGCCAGCAGCCTAACCGGGACAGGGGGCGCCGAGACCCAGTACTTC.